The source of this T cell receptor beta chain is a study of molecular identifiers for immune sequencing clone quantification. A few counts support this clonotype. This CDR3 contains 15 residues. Trimming left V 4 bases short and J 4 bases short, with 13 bases between. Germline assignment: CDR1 MNHEY and CDR2 SVGAGI. Naive CD8 T cell sorting was performed on the CD8+CD4-CCR7+CD45RA+ phenotype. The use of previously described methods and listed TCR primers produced the bulk TCR libraries. TCRdb passed the PCR reads through MiXCR, listing each CDR3 protein once. The profile shows about 320,000 distinct CDR3 sequences, over 20% of them singletons.

The receptor comes from a human donor in good health. Some libraries in this study had Jurkat cell RNA spiked in. The rearrangement uses TRBV6-5 and TRBJ2-2; tentatively, D is TRBD2 (6 bases). Sequencing input: naive CD8+ T cells from blood, with Jurkat cell RNA spiked in. Subset noted: FACS-sorted CD8+CD4-CCR7+CD45RA+ naive T cells. The CDR3 loop reads CASSFGFGGTGELFF. For the CDR3, the DNA is TGTGCCAGCAGTTTCGGTTTCGGGGGCACCGGGGAGCTGTTTTTT.